Listed here is a single T cell receptor (beta chain). The PCR had 60 Vbeta and 13 Jbeta primers. TCRdb's copy holds only in-frame clones and misses some; the assay was immunoSEQ multiplex PCR. The sample consists of 200,000 to 250,000 clones, 70% to 85% of them appearing once. This sample is drawn from a study of cytomegalovirus exposure and HLA in healthy donors. CDR1 and CDR2 (germline): SGHAT, FQNNGV. V lost 5 bases, J lost 3 bases, and 17 bases lay in between. This CDR3 spans 16 amino acids. Donors sampled were nominally healthy, though unrecorded immune exposures were likely. This clonotype originated in a man in his forties or fifties in good health and CMV-seronegative. The sample was PBMCs. The chain links TRBV11-2 to TRBJ1-3; D uncertain. The CDR3 sequence: CASSLARPTGGNTIYF. The CDR3 coding sequence is TGTGCCAGCAGCCTTGCTAGGCCCACGGGTGGAAACACCATATATTTT.